This TCR beta chain was documented in a study of T cell changes during pregnancy in multiple sclerosis. The CDR3 has 13 amino acids. The germline CDR1 and CDR2 sequences are MNHNY and SVGAGI (reference sequence). Trimming removed 8 bases from V and 0 bases from J, with 8 bases in between. Here immunoSEQ multiplex PCR was the method, and the copy in TCRdb shows in-frame clones only, minus some. The table lists 38,000 or so clones, roughly 89% of them singletons. The chain couples TRBV6-6 to TRBJ2-1; tentative D call: TRBD1 (5 bases). The sample consisted of CD4+ T cells from peripheral blood mononuclear cells, taken in the second trimester of pregnancy. The clonotype was recovered from a female donor with multiple sclerosis, enrolled in a pregnancy study. This CDR3 is CASGRDSYNEQFF. Here the CDR3 DNA reads TGTGCCAGCGGCAGGGACTCCTACAATGAGCAGTTCTTC.